A single sample is the source of the 7 T cell receptor beta chains below, sequenced in a study of blood T cell repertoires in COVID-19. Assay used: immunoSEQ multiplex PCR; TCRdb lists only in-frame clones, some missing. The table lists 45,000 to 65,000 clones, roughly 91% of them singletons. The sequencing sample was made of peripheral blood. The source is a human donor in a cohort sampled during active COVID-19.

The chain carries TRBV5-4 and TRBJ2-5; possibly TRBD1 for D (6 bases). CDR3 length: 15 amino acids. CDR1 SGHNT and CDR2 YYREEE come from the germline V gene (reference sequence). V was trimmed by 3 bases and J by 2 bases, leaving 14 bases between them. The CDR3: CASSSRQGIQETQYF. CDR3 DNA: TGTGCCAGCAGCTCACGCCAGGGGATACAAGAGACCCAGTACTTC. Combining the CDR3 with reference TRBV5-4 and TRBJ2-5 gives the whole variable domain ETGVTQSPTHLIKTRGQQVTLRCSSQSGHNTVSWYQQALGQGPQFIFQYYREEENGRGNFPPRFSGLQFPNYSSELNVNALELDDSALYLCASSSRQGIQETQYFGPGTRLLVL.

The J gene is TRBJ1-1, the V gene TRBV7-9; weak D call: TRBD1 (6 bases). With 4 bases removed from V and 1 base from J, the gap between germline ends came to 10 bases. Germline CDR1 reads SEHNR; CDR2 reads FQNEAQ (reference sequence). The CDR3 covers 14 residues. This CDR3 is CASSSWTENTEAFF. The CDR3 DNA reads TGTGCCAGCAGCTCCTGGACAGAGAACACTGAAGCTTTCTTT.

This chain uses TRBV5-1 with TRBJ2-3; TRBD1 matches at 12 bases. From germline, CDR1 is SGHRS and CDR2 YFSETQ. The J segment lost 4 bases and the V segment lost 1 base, leaving 7 bases of the junction unmatched. The CDR3 is 17 amino acids. The CDR3 reads CASSLKGQGAGADTQYF. The CDR3 region has the DNA TGCGCCAGCAGCTTGAAGGGACAGGGGGCGGGCGCAGATACGCAGTATTTT.

This chain connects TRBV12-2 to TRBJ1-1; the D call in the table, TRBD1, was not verified against the DNA. TRBV12-2 has pseudogene status. This CDR3 contains 14 residues. Written as DNA, the CDR3 is TGTGCAAGTCGCTACAGACAGGATAACACTGAAGCTTTCTTT. Amino acid sequence: CASRYRQDNTEAFF.

V usage is TRBV27 and J usage is TRBJ2-7; TRBD2 matches at 7 bases. V lost 4 bases, J lost 2 bases, and 11 bases stayed unmatched. The CDR3 contains 16 residues. Germline V gives CDR1 MNHEY, CDR2 SMNVEV (reference sequence). The CDR3 DNA follows: TGTGCCAGCAGTTCCCTTAGGCGCGGGAGTACCTACGAGCAGTACGTC. It is translated as CASSSLRRGSTYEQYV.

In its sample, this clone was seen once. The rearrangement joins TRBV19 to TRBJ2-3, with 8 nucleotides matching TRBD2. Trimming cost V 3 bases and J 4 bases; bases outside gene matches: 3. The CDR3 sequence is 14 residues long. CDR1 LNHDA and CDR2 SQIVND come from the germline V gene (reference sequence). CDR3 coding DNA: TGTGCCAGTAGTATTGGACTAGCCCCAGATACGCAGTATTTT. This encodes CASSIGLAPDTQYF.

The genes are TRBV5-1 and TRBJ2-1; TRBD1 matches 7 bases. Germline V gives CDR1 SGHRS, CDR2 YFSETQ. This CDR3 comprises 18 residues. With 1 base clipped from V and 1 base from J, the junction kept 11 bases outside the gene matches. Here the CDR3 reads CASSLFLSGTASYNEQFF. CDR3 DNA: TGCGCCAGCAGCTTGTTTCTGTCGGGGACAGCTTCCTACAATGAGCAGTTCTTC.